Below are 31 T cell receptor beta chains sequenced from a single sample in a study of blood T cell repertoires in COVID-19. Profiled with immunoSEQ multiplex PCR; TCRdb holds only in-frame clones, not every one. The table includes 150,000 to 200,000 clones, around 86% detected once. The sequenced material came from peripheral blood. The origin of the receptors is a woman between 70 and 85 years old with COVID-19, enrolled during active disease.

The chain uses TRBV28 and TRBJ1-2, with D perhaps matching TRBD1 (5 bases). The CDR3 has 13 amino acids. V was shortened by 8 bases and J by 8 bases, with 18 bases between the two germline ends. CDR1 is MDHEN and CDR2 is SYDVKM in the germline V gene. CDR3: CASGFLGASGYTF. CDR3 sequence (DNA): TGTGCCAGCGGCTTCCTAGGGGCGAGCGGCTACACCTTC.

The chain couples TRBV7-9 to TRBJ1-5; TRBD1 is a possible D gene (5 bases). This CDR3 has 15 amino acids. V lost 5 bases, J lost 8 bases, and 19 bases lay in between. Germline V gene lookup returns CDR1 SEHNR and CDR2 FQNEAQ (reference sequence). CDR3 sequence reads: CASSLSGLFGEPQHF. CDR3 DNA sequence: TGTGCCAGCAGCCTATCGGGACTTTTTGGGGAGCCCCAGCATTTT.

This rearrangement joins TRBV28 to TRBJ1-2; perhaps TRBD1 as D (5 bases). Trimming removed 4 bases from V and 0 bases from J, with 15 bases in between. The CDR3 runs to 16 residues. Germline-derived CDR1 and CDR2 are MDHEN and SYDVKM. The CDR3 spells CASSSGHPKPNYGYTF. DNA for the CDR3: TGTGCCAGCAGTTCCGGACACCCGAAGCCTAACTATGGCTACACCTTC.

The gene calls are TRBV19 and TRBJ1-2, with 8 bases fitting TRBD1. Unmatched junction bases numbered 12, after V lost 3 bases and J lost 0 bases. Germline CDR1 reads LNHDA; CDR2 reads SQIVND (reference sequence). The CDR3 has 18 amino acids. This CDR3 is CASSMAGTGIRANYGYTF. CDR3 DNA sequence: TGTGCCAGTAGTATGGCGGGGACAGGTATACGAGCTAACTATGGCTACACCTTC.

The genes are TRBV10-3 and TRBJ2-7, with D tentatively TRBD2 (6 bases). The CDR3 extends over 12 amino acids. V lost 2 bases and J 9 bases, leaving 11 bases between the germline ends. Germline CDR1 reads ENHRY; CDR2 reads SYGVKD. Written as DNA, the CDR3 is TGTGCCATCAGTGAGAATGGGGGGACGCAGTACTTC. It specifies CAISENGGTQYF.

J is TRBJ2-3 and V is TRBV27; D gene ambiguous. CDR1 MNHEY and CDR2 SMNVEV come from the germline V gene (reference sequence). The CDR3 covers 10 residues. V gave up 9 bases and J gave up 9 bases, with 10 bases separating them. The CDR3 sequence is CASNGRTQYF. CDR3 DNA sequence: TGTGCCAGTAACGGTCGGACGCAGTATTTT.

V usage is TRBV7-2 and J usage is TRBJ2-7; the D is unclear. V was cut by 1 base and J by 2 bases, with 12 bases left in between. This CDR3 comprises 15 residues. Germline CDR1 and CDR2: SGHTA and FQGNSA. CDR3 coding DNA: TGTGCCAGCAGCTTAGGGGCCGGAAACACCTACGAGCAGTACTTC. Translated: CASSLGAGNTYEQYF.

The chain couples TRBV30 to TRBJ2-7; the D gene is possibly TRBD2 (5 bases). This CDR3 region has 13 residues. Germline V gene data show CDR1 as GTSNPN and CDR2 as SVGIG (reference sequence). V was pared by 4 bases and J by 7 bases, with 17 bases between. The DNA of the CDR3 is TGTGCCTGGACCCGGGGTGGGGTAGGTGAGCAGTACTTC. Translation gives CAWTRGGVGEQYF.

This rearrangement joins TRBV11-2 to TRBJ2-1; 11 bases are shared with TRBD2. CDR3 length: 17 residues. The V and J ends lost 5 bases and 4 bases, in that order; junction bases with no gene match: 10. The germline V gene encodes CDR1 SGHAT and CDR2 FQNNGV. The CDR3 DNA reads as TGTGCCAGCAGCCCCATCCTCACTAGCGGGAGTTACAATGAGCAGTTCTTC. Protein product: CASSPILTSGSYNEQFF.

The rearrangement uses TRBV30 and TRBJ2-5; unclear D gene. Germline-derived CDR1 and CDR2 are GTSNPN and SVGIG (reference sequence). This CDR3 contains 11 residues. Between the trimmed V and J ends, which lost 2 bases and 2 bases, there was a span of 3 bases. The CDR3 here is CAWSPQETQYF. DNA of the CDR3: TGTGCCTGGAGTCCTCAAGAGACCCAGTACTTC.

The chain uses TRBV7-2 and TRBJ1-4; TRBD1 is a possible D gene (5 bases). The germline CDR1 and CDR2 sequences are SGHTA and FQGNSA. Trimming left V 3 bases short and J 8 bases short, with 16 bases between. The CDR3 covers 15 residues. For the CDR3, the DNA is TGTGCCAGCAGCTTTCGGGGGAACATCGTGGAAAAACTGTTTTTT. Translating it yields CASSFRGNIVEKLFF.

The V call is TRBV4-1, the J call TRBJ2-3; TRBD2 matches 7 bases. The ends lost 1 base at V and 0 bases at J; junction bases unmatched: 4. Germline V lookup: CDR1 MGHRA, CDR2 YSYEKL. The CDR3 has 16 amino acids. The CDR3 region has the DNA TGCGCCAGCAGCCAAGCGACTAGCTCTAGCACAGATACGCAGTATTTT. Translated, it gives CASSQATSSSTDTQYF.

Only a few counts were recorded for this clone. J is TRBJ2-5 and V is TRBV5-1, with 12 bases identical to TRBD1. Trimming at V came to 4 bases and at J to 5 bases, leaving 15 bases not matched to a gene. This CDR3 region has 18 residues. CDR1 and CDR2 (germline): SGHRS, YFSETQ. The CDR3 spells CASSPGQGALRFIETQYF. CDR3 nucleotides: TGCGCCAGCAGCCCGGGACAGGGGGCTCTCCGTTTCATTGAGACCCAGTACTTC.

The chain is built from TRBV24-1 and TRBJ1-1; unclear D gene. V lost 5 bases to trimming and J lost 5 bases, with 8 bases between them. In germline, CDR1 is KGHDR, CDR2 SFDVKD. This CDR3 spans 12 amino acids. CDR3: CATSGSGTEAFF. The CDR3 DNA is TGTGCCACCAGTGGGTCCGGGACTGAAGCTTTCTTT.

This chain uses TRBV7-8 with TRBJ2-5; 14 positions match TRBD2. Germline V CDR1 and CDR2: SGHVS, FQNEAQ. The V segment lost 4 bases and the J segment 4 bases; nucleotides outside the gene matches: 5. There are 16 residues in the CDR3. The DNA of the CDR3 is TGTGCCAGCAGCTCTATGACTAGCGGGAGGGGAGAGACCCAGTACTTC. It translates to CASSSMTSGRGETQYF.

The gene calls are TRBV28 and TRBJ2-1, with TRBD1 matching 7 bases. J gave up 12 bases and V 7 bases, and 12 bases lay outside the gene matches. Germline V gene sequence: CDR1 MDHEN, CDR2 SYDVKM. CDR3 size: 13 residues. CDR3 region: CASKLRSGTAQFF. The DNA of the CDR3 is TGTGCCAGCAAACTCCGTTCGGGGACAGCGCAGTTCTTC.

V and J are TRBV3-1 (or the pseudogene TRBV3-2) and TRBJ2-7, with a weak D call TRBD1 (6 bases). Per the germline V gene, CDR1 is LGHDT and CDR2 is YNNKEL (reference sequence). This CDR3 region has 13 residues. The V gene lost 3 bases and the J gene lost 4 bases, with 10 bases spanning the gap. The CDR3 DNA reads TGTGCCAGCAGCCATCTGGACAGTTACGAGCAGTACTTC. Amino acids: CASSHLDSYEQYF.

The count of this clone is one. The chain couples TRBV25-1 to TRBJ2-1, with D perhaps TRBD1 (5 bases). This CDR3 is built from 15 residues. From germline, CDR1 is MGHDK and CDR2 SYGVNS. V shed 3 bases and J shed 2 bases, with 11 bases lying between them. The CDR3 DNA sequence: TGTGCCAGCAGTGACAGGGCACGACCCTACAATGAGCAGTTCTTC. Translation gives CASSDRARPYNEQFF.

This chain joins TRBV7-2 and TRBJ2-2, with D uncertain. Between the trimmed V and J ends, which lost 1 base and 1 base, there was a span of 7 bases. Germline loops: CDR1 SGHTA, CDR2 FQGNSA. This CDR3 has 15 amino acids. The CDR3 DNA reads TGTGCCAGCAGCTTAGGTTCCTGGAACACCGGGGAGCTGTTTTTT. This gives the protein CASSLGSWNTGELFF.

The chain joins TRBV30 to TRBJ2-2; D gene uncertain. Germline CDR1 is GTSNPN and CDR2 is SVGIG (reference sequence). V lost 4 bases and J lost 4, with 13 bases in between. The CDR3 covers 14 residues. For the CDR3, the DNA is TGTGCCTGGAAAGAGGTCCAAGGCACCGGGGAGCTGTTTTTT. It yields the protein CAWKEVQGTGELFF.

V and J are TRBV18 and TRBJ2-1; the match to TRBD2 covers 12 bases. From germline, CDR1 is KGHSH and CDR2 LQKENI. The CDR3 extends over 16 amino acids. The V segment lost 0 bases and the J segment 9 bases; nucleotides outside the gene matches: 6. CDR3 sequence: CASSPPGTSGLFEQFF. In nucleotides, the CDR3 is TGTGCCAGCTCACCACCCGGGACTAGCGGGTTGTTTGAGCAGTTCTTC.

Only one count was recorded for this clone. V and J are TRBV30 and TRBJ2-3; no clear D gene. CDR3 size: 13 residues. V lost 2 bases, J lost 6 bases, and 12 bases lay in between. Germline CDR1 reads GTSNPN; CDR2 reads SVGIG (reference sequence). The CDR3 sequence: CAWSQSARDTQYF. DNA of the CDR3: TGTGCCTGGAGTCAGTCGGCTAGGGATACGCAGTATTTT.

The rearrangement links TRBV5-1 to TRBJ2-2; TRBD2 aligns across 7 bases. This CDR3 is 15 amino acids long. Germline V gene lookup returns CDR1 SGHRS and CDR2 YFSETQ. V gave up 4 bases and J gave up 5 bases; unmatched junction bases: 8. CDR3 sequence reads: CASSPGGEGTGELFF. The CDR3 DNA reads TGCGCCAGCAGCCCCGGTGGGGAGGGGACCGGGGAGCTGTTTTTT.

The J gene is TRBJ2-5, the V gene TRBV28; D gene uncertain. The CDR3 extends over 11 amino acids. Trimming cost V 3 bases and J 5 bases, with 4 bases left between them. Per germline, CDR1 MDHEN and CDR2 SYDVKM. CDR3 coding DNA: TGTGCCAGCAGTTTCCGGGAGACCCAGTACTTC. This encodes CASSFRETQYF.

This chain links TRBV2 with TRBJ2-5; D may be TRBD1 (5 bases). Trimming stripped 6 bases from V and 7 bases from J, with 12 bases between. This CDR3 is built from 12 residues. CDR1 and CDR2 from the germline V gene are SNHLY and FYNNEI. The CDR3 loop reads CASRQAEGTQYF. CDR3 DNA: TGTGCCAGCAGACAGGCCGAAGGGACCCAGTACTTC.

This chain joins TRBV2 and TRBJ1-6; D perhaps matches TRBD1 (5 bases). V shed 7 bases and J shed 4 bases, with 14 bases lying between them. The CDR3 length is 15 residues. Germline values: CDR1 SNHLY, CDR2 FYNNEI. CDR3 sequence reads: CASTAGGDYNSPLHF. For the CDR3, the DNA is TGTGCCAGCACTGCCGGGGGGGATTATAATTCACCCCTCCACTTT.

The J gene is TRBJ2-2, the V gene TRBV4-3; the D is unclear. Germline assignment: CDR1 LGHNA and CDR2 YSLEER. V was pared by 3 bases and J by 1 base, with 6 bases between. The CDR3 consists of 14 residues. The CDR3 DNA is TGCGCCAGCAGCCAGGTCAGGAACACCGGGGAGCTGTTTTTT. Translation: CASSQVRNTGELFF.

The chain couples TRBV7-2 to TRBJ2-7; 9 nucleotides line up with TRBD1. The V segment lost 4 bases and the J segment 5 bases; nucleotides outside the gene matches: 6. CDR1 and CDR2 from the germline V gene are SGHTA and FQGNSA. There are 14 residues in the CDR3. As DNA, the CDR3 is TGTGCCAGCAGCTCACCGGGACAGGGTAACGAGCAGTACTTC. Protein sequence: CASSSPGQGNEQYF.

V and J are TRBV11-1 and TRBJ2-1; D gene unclear. The CDR3 runs to 12 residues. The germline V gene has CDR1 SGHAT and CDR2 FQDESV (reference sequence). Trimming shortened V by 8 bases and J by 10 bases, and 15 bases separated the two germline ends. As DNA, the CDR3 is TGTGCCAGCTCTCCACCTTACCAGGAGCAGTTCTTC. The encoded protein is CASSPPYQEQFF.

This clone appeared a single time. This chain joins TRBV5-4 and TRBJ2-7, with 8 positions matching TRBD1. Germline V gene lookup returns CDR1 SGHNT and CDR2 YYREEE (reference sequence). V dropped 5 bases and J dropped 0; count of bases not matched to a gene: 7. The CDR3 loop spans 15 amino acids. The CDR3 DNA sequence: TGTGCCAGCAGTTCACGACAGGGGCTCTCCTACGAGCAGTACTTC. As protein: CASSSRQGLSYEQYF.

This clone was observed a few times. The chain is built from TRBV6-2 or TRBV6-3 and TRBJ1-1; D not resolved. Germline V gene lookup returns CDR1 MNHEY and CDR2 SVGEGT. Trimming shortened V by 2 bases and J by 0 bases, and 16 bases separated the two germline ends. The CDR3 has 17 residues. The CDR3 reads CASSYRYPQVVNTEAFF. CDR3 bases: TGTGCCAGCAGTTACAGATACCCCCAGGTGGTGAACACTGAAGCTTTCTTT.